These 3 T cell receptor beta chains were all obtained from the same sample, sequenced in a study of cytomegalovirus exposure and HLA in healthy donors. Use of 60 Vbeta and 13 Jbeta primers characterized the PCR. Profiled with immunoSEQ multiplex PCR; TCRdb holds only in-frame clones, not every one. The sample lists 150,000 to 180,000 clones; around 80% were seen once. Specimen: PBMCs. These receptors came from a woman in her thirties or forties in good health and CMV-seronegative.

The V gene is TRBV7-9, the J gene TRBJ2-2; 7 bases line up with TRBD2. Germline-derived CDR1 and CDR2 are SEHNR and FQNEAQ (reference sequence). The CDR3 has 17 residues. The trim removed 5 bases at V and 1 base at J, leaving 10 bases unmatched. This chain's CDR3 is CASSRPRGGVNTGELFF. Here the CDR3 DNA reads TGTGCCAGCAGCCGACCTCGCGGGGGTGTGAACACCGGGGAGCTGTTTTTT.

V is TRBV29-1 and J is TRBJ2-5; weak D call: TRBD1 (5 bases). Trimming took off 3 bases at V and 5 bases at J, with 13 bases between the two ends. From germline, CDR1 is SQVTM and CDR2 ANQGSEA. This CDR3 has 13 amino acids. The CDR3 reads CSVDLMTEETQYF. The CDR3, as DNA: TGCAGCGTTGATCTTATGACAGAGGAGACCCAGTACTTC.

This chain connects TRBV5-6 to TRBJ1-2; 8 positions agree with TRBD1. J gave up 4 bases and V 3 bases, and 8 bases lay outside the gene matches. In germline, CDR1 is SGHDT, CDR2 YYEEEE. The CDR3 consists of 15 residues. CDR3 in DNA: TGTGCCAGCAGCTCCTCAGGGGGCGCGAGCTATGGCTACACCTTC. This codes for CASSSSGGASYGYTF.